Below, 14 T cell receptor beta chains from the same sample are listed, as sequenced in a study of cytomegalovirus exposure and HLA in healthy donors. PCR used 60 Vbeta primers and 13 Jbeta primers. Clones were read by immunoSEQ multiplex PCR, and TCRdb kept only the in-frame ones, dropping some. The sample has around 98,000 clones; more than 75% are singletons. Sequences were obtained from PBMCs. The origin of the receptors is a woman in her thirties or forties in good health and CMV-seronegative.

V is TRBV5-1 and J is TRBJ2-3; D is possibly TRBD2 (6 bases). Trimming shortened V by 6 bases and J by 2 bases, and 13 bases separated the two germline ends. This CDR3 spans 14 amino acids. CDR1 is SGHRS and CDR2 is YFSETQ in the germline V gene. The CDR3, as DNA: TGCGCCAGCAATGAGGGAGGTGTCACAGATACGCAGTATTTT. Its protein product is CASNEGGVTDTQYF.

The chain has TRBV25-1 and TRBJ1-2, with 7 positions matching TRBD1. CDR3 size: 13 residues. Germline-derived CDR1 and CDR2 are MGHDK and SYGVNS. V was clipped by 6 bases and J by 6 bases; unmatched bases: 7. The CDR3 DNA sequence: TGTGCCAGCAGGAGGGAGACAGGGAATGGCTACACCTTC. Translation gives CASRRETGNGYTF.

This clone was counted once. The chain joins TRBV5-6 to TRBJ2-1; no clear D gene. The CDR3 spans 17 residues. CDR1 is SGHDT, CDR2 YYEEEE, per germline. The V end was cut by 1 base, the J end by 0 bases, with 14 bases between. CDR3 sequence (DNA): TGTGCCAGCAGCTTGTCCCACAGAGAAAGCTCCTACAATGAGCAGTTCTTC. Translation gives CASSLSHRESSYNEQFF.

This chain links TRBV7-8 with TRBJ1-3, with 9 nucleotides matching TRBD1. From germline, CDR1 is SGHVS and CDR2 FQNEAQ. CDR3 length equals 16 residues. V lost 4 bases to trimming and J lost 9 bases; unmatched junction nucleotides: 13. CDR3 coding DNA: TGTGCCAGCAGCTCGATACAGGGGGCTTTTGTGGGCACCATATATTTT. Residues: CASSSIQGAFVGTIYF.

The J gene is TRBJ1-2, the V gene TRBV19, with TRBD1 matching 7 bases. The J segment lost 4 bases and the V segment lost 5 bases, leaving 4 bases of the junction unmatched. CDR1 is LNHDA and CDR2 is SQIVND in the germline V gene (reference sequence). This CDR3 is built from 13 residues. This chain's CDR3 is CASSFRDSYGYTF. The CDR3 DNA is TGTGCCAGTAGTTTCCGGGACAGCTATGGCTACACCTTC.

CDR3 region: CASSLWDRGLNYNEQFF. DNA of the CDR3: TGTGCCAGCAGTTTGTGGGACAGGGGTTTGAACTACAATGAGCAGTTCTTC. The J gene is TRBJ2-1, the V gene TRBV28; the match to TRBD1 covers 10 bases. Germline CDR1 is MDHEN and CDR2 is SYDVKM. The CDR3 runs to 17 residues. Trimming at V came to 3 bases and at J to 3 bases, leaving 8 bases not matched to a gene.

This clone was picked up one time. The chain uses TRBV30 and TRBJ1-5; no clear D. Germline V CDR1 and CDR2: GTSNPN, SVGIG (reference sequence). Between the trimmed V and J ends, which lost 2 bases and 0 bases, there was a span of 14 bases. The CDR3 loop spans 16 amino acids. CDR3: CAWSITASYSNQPQHF. DNA of the CDR3: TGTGCCTGGAGTATAACAGCCTCTTATAGCAATCAGCCCCAGCATTTT.

V gene TRBV5-1 combines with J gene TRBJ2-5; D gene uncertain. The V gene lost 4 bases and the J gene lost 2 bases, with 9 bases spanning the gap. Germline V gene data show CDR1 as SGHRS and CDR2 as YFSETQ. CDR3 length: 13 amino acids. The CDR3 DNA sequence: TGCGCCAGCAGCCTGTCCGGGCAAGAGACCCAGTACTTC. It specifies CASSLSGQETQYF.

Here the CDR3 DNA reads TGTGCCAGCAGCTTAGTCTTCTCTAGATTGGCTTCTGGAAACACCATATATTTT. Protein: CASSLVFSRLASGNTIYF. The chain carries TRBV7-2 and TRBJ1-3; D ambiguous. CDR3 size: 18 residues. Germline-derived CDR1 and CDR2 are SGHTA and FQGNSA. Trimming stripped 1 base from V and 1 base from J, with 17 bases between.

This clone has more than one count but fewer than ten. The chain carries TRBV7-9 and TRBJ2-5, with TRBD2 identical over 7 bases. Germline V gives CDR1 SEHNR, CDR2 FQNEAQ (reference sequence). The CDR3 consists of 11 residues. CDR3 bases: TGTGCGGCGGGGGTGTTGGAGACCCAGTACTTC. Amino acids: CAAGVLETQYF.

The V and J genes are TRBV14 and TRBJ2-2; the D gene is possibly TRBD1 (5 bases). V lost 3 bases to trimming and J lost 3 bases, with 11 bases between them. The CDR3 contains 15 residues. Germline V gene data show CDR1 as SGHDN and CDR2 as FVKESK. The CDR3 sequence: CASSQKGWYTGELFF. The CDR3, as DNA: TGTGCCAGCAGCCAGAAGGGGTGGTACACCGGGGAGCTGTTTTTT.

The V gene is TRBV5-1, the J gene TRBJ2-1, with TRBD2 matching 14 bases. Germline V CDR1 and CDR2: SGHRS, YFSETQ. This CDR3 is 17 amino acids long. V lost 4 bases and J lost 5; bases outside the gene matches: 8. The CDR3 sequence: CASSRSRTSGGNNEQFF. For the CDR3, the DNA is TGCGCCAGCAGCCGCTCTAGGACTAGCGGGGGGAACAATGAGCAGTTCTTC. The full variable domain, rest sourced from reference TRBV5-1 and TRBJ2-1, is KAGVTQTPRYLIKTRGQQVTLSCSPISGHRSVSWYQQTPGQGLQFLFEYFSETQRNKGNFPGRFSGRQFSNSRSEMNVSTLELGDSALYLCASSRSRTSGGNNEQFFGPGTRLTVL.

This CDR3 is CASSPLIAGYTDTQYF. The CDR3 DNA reads as TGTGCCAGCAGCCCTCTTATCGCGGGATACACAGATACGCAGTATTTT. The rearrangement joins TRBV4-2 to TRBJ2-3; a possible D gene is TRBD2 (6 bases). Germline CDR1 reads LGHNA; CDR2 reads YNFKEQ. V was clipped by 4 bases and J by 2 bases, with 16 bases between them. The CDR3 contains 16 residues.

At least ten counts were recorded for this clone. The gene calls are TRBV7-7 and TRBJ1-1; tentative D call: TRBD1 (5 bases). Germline CDR1 is SSHAT and CDR2 is FNYEAQ (reference sequence). The CDR3 consists of 11 residues. CDR3 coding DNA: TGTGCTACCATCCCCCAGGGATGGGCTTTCTTT. It translates to CATIPQGWAFF.